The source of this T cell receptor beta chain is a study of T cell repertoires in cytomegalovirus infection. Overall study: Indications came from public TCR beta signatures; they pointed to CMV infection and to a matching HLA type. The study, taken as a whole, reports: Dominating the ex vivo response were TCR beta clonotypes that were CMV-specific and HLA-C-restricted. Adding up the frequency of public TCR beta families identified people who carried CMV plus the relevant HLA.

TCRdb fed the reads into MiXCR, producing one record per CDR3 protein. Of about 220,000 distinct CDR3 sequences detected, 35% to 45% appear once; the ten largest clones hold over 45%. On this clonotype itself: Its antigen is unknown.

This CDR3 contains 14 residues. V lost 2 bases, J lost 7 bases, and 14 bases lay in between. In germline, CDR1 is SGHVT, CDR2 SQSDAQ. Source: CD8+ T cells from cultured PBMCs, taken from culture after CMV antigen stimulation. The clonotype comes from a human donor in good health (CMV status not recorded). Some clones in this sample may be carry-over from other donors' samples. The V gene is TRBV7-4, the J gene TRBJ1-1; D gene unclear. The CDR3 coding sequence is TGTGCCAGCAGCTTATACGACTTGTTGGGTGAAGCTTTCTTT. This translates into CASSLYDLLGEAFF.